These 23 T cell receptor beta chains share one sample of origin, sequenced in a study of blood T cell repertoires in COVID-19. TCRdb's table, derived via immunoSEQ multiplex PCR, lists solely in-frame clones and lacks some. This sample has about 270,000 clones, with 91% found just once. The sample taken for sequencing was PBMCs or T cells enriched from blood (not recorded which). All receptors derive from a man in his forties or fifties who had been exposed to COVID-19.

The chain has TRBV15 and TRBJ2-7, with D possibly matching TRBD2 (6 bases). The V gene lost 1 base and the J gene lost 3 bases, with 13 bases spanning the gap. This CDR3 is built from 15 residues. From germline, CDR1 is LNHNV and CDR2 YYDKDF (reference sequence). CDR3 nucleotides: TGTGCCACCAGCAGAGCTGGGACTGGCTACTACGAGCAGTACTTC. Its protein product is CATSRAGTGYYEQYF. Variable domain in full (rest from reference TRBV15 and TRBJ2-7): DAMVIQNPRYQVTQFGKPVTLSCSQTLNHNVMYWYQQKSSQAPKLLFHYYDKDFNNEADTPDNFQSRRPNTSFCFLDIRSPGLGDTAMYLCATSRAGTGYYEQYFGPGTRLTVT.

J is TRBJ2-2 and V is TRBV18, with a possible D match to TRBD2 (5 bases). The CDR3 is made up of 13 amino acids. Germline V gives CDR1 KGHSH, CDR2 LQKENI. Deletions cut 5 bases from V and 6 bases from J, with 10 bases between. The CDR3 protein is CASSAQEAGELFF. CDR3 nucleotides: TGTGCCAGCTCAGCCCAGGAGGCCGGGGAGCTGTTTTTT. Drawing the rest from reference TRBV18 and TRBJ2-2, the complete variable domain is NAGVMQNPRHLVRRRGQEARLRCSPMKGHSHVYWYRQLPEEGLKFMVYLQKENIIDESGMPKERFSAEFPKEGPSILRIQQVVRGDSAAYFCASSAQEAGELFFGEGSRLTVL.

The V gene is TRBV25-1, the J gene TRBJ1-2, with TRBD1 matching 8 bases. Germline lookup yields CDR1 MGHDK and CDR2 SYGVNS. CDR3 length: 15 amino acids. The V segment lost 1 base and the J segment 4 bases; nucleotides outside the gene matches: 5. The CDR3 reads CASSESVTGAYGYTF. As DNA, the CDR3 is TGTGCCAGCAGTGAATCGGTGACAGGGGCCTATGGCTACACCTTC.

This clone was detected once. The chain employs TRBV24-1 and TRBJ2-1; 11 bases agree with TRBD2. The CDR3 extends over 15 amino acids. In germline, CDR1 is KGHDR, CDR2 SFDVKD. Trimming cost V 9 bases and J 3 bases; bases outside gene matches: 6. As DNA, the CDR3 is TGTGCCACCGCTCGGGGACTAGCGGTCTACAATGAGCAGTTCTTC. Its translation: CATARGLAVYNEQFF.

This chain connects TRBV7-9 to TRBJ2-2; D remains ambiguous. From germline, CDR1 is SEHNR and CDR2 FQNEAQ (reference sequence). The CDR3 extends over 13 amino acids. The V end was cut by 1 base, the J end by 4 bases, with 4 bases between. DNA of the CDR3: TGTGCCAGCAGCTTAGACAGCACCGGGGAGCTGTTTTTT. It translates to CASSLDSTGELFF.

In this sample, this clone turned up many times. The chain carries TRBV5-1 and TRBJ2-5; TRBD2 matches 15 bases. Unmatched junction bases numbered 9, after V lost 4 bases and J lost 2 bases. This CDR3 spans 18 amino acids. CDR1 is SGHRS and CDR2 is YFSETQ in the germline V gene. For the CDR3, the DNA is TGCGCCAGCAGCGGGACTAGCGGGAGGCCCGTCTTTCAAGAGACCCAGTACTTC. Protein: CASSGTSGRPVFQETQYF.

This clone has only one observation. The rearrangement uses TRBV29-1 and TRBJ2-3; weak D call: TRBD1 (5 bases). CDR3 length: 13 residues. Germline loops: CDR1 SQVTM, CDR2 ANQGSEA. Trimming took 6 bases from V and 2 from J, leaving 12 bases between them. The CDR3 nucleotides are TGCAGCGTGGGGCTCCGGAACACAGATACGCAGTATTTT. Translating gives CSVGLRNTDTQYF.

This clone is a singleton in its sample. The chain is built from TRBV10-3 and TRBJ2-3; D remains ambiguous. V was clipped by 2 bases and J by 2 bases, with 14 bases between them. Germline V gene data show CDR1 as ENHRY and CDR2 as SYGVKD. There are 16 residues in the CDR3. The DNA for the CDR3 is TGTGCCATCAGTGAGCCTTTTGGAGCGAACACAGATACGCAGTATTTT. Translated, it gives CAISEPFGANTDTQYF.

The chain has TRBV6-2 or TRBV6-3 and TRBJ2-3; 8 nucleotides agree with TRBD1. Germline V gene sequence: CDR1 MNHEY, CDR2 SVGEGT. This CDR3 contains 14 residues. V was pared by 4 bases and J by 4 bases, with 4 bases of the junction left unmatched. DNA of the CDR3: TGTGCCAGCAGTTTCGGACAGGGCCCAGATACGCAGTATTTT. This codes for CASSFGQGPDTQYF.

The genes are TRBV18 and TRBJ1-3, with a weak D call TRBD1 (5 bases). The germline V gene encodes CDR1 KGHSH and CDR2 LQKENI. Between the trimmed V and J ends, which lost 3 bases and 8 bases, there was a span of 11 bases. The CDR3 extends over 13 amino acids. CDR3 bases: TGTGCCAGCTCACCGCGACAGACGGACACCATATATTTT. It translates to CASSPRQTDTIYF. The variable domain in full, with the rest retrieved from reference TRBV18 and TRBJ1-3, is NAGVMQNPRHLVRRRGQEARLRCSPMKGHSHVYWYRQLPEEGLKFMVYLQKENIIDESGMPKERFSAEFPKEGPSILRIQQVVRGDSAAYFCASSPRQTDTIYFGEGSWLTVV.

The CDR3, as DNA: TGCGCCAGCAGCCCTGCGGGACTAGTTAGAGATACGCAGTATTTT. This encodes CASSPAGLVRDTQYF. The chain links TRBV4-1 to TRBJ2-3; TRBD2 agrees at 8 bases. The V gene end was trimmed by 4 bases and the J gene end by 5 bases; junction bases not matched to a gene: 8. Germline V gene lookup returns CDR1 MGHRA and CDR2 YSYEKL. This CDR3 is 15 amino acids long.

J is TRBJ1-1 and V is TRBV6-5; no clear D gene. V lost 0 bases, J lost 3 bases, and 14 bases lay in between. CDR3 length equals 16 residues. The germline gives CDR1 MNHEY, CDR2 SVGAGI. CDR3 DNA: TGTGCCAGCAGTTACTCGAAATACATGGTGGACACTGAAGCTTTCTTT. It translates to CASSYSKYMVDTEAFF.

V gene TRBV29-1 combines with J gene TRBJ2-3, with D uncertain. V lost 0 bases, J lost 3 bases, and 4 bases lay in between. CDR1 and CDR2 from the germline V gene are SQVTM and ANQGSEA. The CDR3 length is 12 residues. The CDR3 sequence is CSVEDQTDTQYF. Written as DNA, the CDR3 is TGCAGCGTTGAAGACCAGACAGATACGCAGTATTTT.

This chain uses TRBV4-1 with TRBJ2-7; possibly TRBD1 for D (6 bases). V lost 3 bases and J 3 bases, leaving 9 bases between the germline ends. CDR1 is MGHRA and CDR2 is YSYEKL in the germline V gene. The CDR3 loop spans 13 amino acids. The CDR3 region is CASSHGQNYEQYF. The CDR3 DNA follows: TGCGCCAGCAGCCACGGACAGAACTACGAGCAGTACTTC.

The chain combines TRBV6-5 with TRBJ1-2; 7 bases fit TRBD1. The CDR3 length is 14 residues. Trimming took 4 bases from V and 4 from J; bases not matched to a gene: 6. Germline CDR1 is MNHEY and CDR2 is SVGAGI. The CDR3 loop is CASSSWDSVYGYTF. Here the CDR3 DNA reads TGTGCCAGCAGTTCCTGGGACAGCGTCTATGGCTACACCTTC.

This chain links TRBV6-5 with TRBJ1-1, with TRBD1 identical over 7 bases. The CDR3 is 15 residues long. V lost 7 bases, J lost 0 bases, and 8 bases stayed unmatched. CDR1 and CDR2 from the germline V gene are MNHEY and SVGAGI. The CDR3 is CASTRTGLMNTEAFF. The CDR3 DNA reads TGTGCCAGCACCCGGACAGGATTGATGAACACTGAAGCTTTCTTT.

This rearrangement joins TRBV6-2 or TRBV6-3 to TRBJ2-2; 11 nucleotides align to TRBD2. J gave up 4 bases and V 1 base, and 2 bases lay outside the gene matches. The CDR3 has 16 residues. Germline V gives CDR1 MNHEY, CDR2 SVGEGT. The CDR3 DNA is TGTGCCAGCAGTTACTTACTAGCGGGAGTCACCGGGGAGCTGTTTTTT. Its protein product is CASSYLLAGVTGELFF.

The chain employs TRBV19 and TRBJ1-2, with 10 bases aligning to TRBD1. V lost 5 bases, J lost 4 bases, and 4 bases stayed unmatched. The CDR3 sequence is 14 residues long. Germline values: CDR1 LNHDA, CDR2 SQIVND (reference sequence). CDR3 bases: TGTGCCAGTAGTCCGGACAGGGGGAGCTATGGCTACACCTTC. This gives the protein CASSPDRGSYGYTF.

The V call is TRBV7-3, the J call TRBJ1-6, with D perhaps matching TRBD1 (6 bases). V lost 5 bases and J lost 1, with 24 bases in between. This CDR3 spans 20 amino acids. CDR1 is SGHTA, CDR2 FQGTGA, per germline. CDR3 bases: TGTGCCAGCAGCACAACCCGGGGGGGCGGATATATATCCTATAATTCACCCCTCCACTTT. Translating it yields CASSTTRGGGYISYNSPLHF.

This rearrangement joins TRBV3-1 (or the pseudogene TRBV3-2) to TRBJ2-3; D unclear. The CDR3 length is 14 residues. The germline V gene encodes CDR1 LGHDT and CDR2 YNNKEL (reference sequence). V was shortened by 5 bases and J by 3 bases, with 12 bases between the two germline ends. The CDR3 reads CASSSTRSTDTQYF. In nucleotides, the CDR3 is TGTGCCAGCAGCTCAACGAGGAGTACAGATACGCAGTATTTT.

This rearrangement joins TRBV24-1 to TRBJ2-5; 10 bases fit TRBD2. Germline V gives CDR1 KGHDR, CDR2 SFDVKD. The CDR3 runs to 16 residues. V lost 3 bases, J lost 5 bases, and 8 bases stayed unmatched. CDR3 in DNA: TGTGCCACCAGTGATAGATCTAGCGGGAGTGGGGAGACCCAGTACTTC. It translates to CATSDRSSGSGETQYF.

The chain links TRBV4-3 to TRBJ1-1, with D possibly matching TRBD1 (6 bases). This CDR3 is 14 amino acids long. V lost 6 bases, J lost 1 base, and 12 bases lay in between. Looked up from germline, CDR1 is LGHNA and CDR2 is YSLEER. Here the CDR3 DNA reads TGCGCCAGCAGTTTACAGGGTCCGAACACTGAAGCTTTCTTT. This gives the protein CASSLQGPNTEAFF.

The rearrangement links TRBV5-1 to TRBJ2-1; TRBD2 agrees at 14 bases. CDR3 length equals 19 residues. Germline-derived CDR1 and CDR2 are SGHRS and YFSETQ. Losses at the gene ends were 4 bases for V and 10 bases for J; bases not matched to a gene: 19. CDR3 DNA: TGCGCCAGCAGCCCAGGGACTAGCGGGAGAGCCCCAATTAAGTGGGAGCAGTTCTTC. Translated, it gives CASSPGTSGRAPIKWEQFF.